This T cell receptor (beta chain) was recorded in a study of Ad26.COV2.S vaccination and SARS-CoV-2 variants. The study, taken as a whole, reports: Considerable breadth of spike-specific CD8+ and CD4+ T cell responses has reportedly been documented following vaccination.

Turning to this clone: Its antigen is unidentified.

Produced via immunoSEQ multiplex PCR; TCRdb's table is partial and in-frame only. Of approximately 340,000 clones listed, about 91% are singletons. CDR1 SGHVS and CDR2 FQNEAQ come from the germline V gene. The germline V and J ends were trimmed by 5 bases and 3 bases, with 10 bases remaining between them. The CDR3 totals 14 residues. The sample consisted of peripheral blood, taken after recovery from COVID-19. The chain carries TRBV7-8 and TRBJ1-4; no reliable D call. The sequence came from a human donor who had recovered from COVID-19. The CDR3: CASSVRMSNEKLFF. The CDR3 nucleotides read TGTGCCAGCAGCGTCAGGATGTCTAATGAAAAACTGTTTTTT.